This T cell receptor (beta chain) was found in a study of blood T cell repertoires in COVID-19. Study as a whole: The United States, Italy and Spain supplied acute and convalescent COVID-19 samples.

Cohort allocation depended upon clinical history that participants reported. The assay was immunoSEQ multiplex PCR, and TCRdb's table has in-frame clones only and misses some. The repertoire holds around 340,000 clones, with about 86% as singletons. The trim removed 5 bases at V and 6 bases at J, leaving 17 bases unmatched. The CDR3 is made up of 19 amino acids. Germline loops: CDR1 SGHRS, CDR2 YFSETQ. The rearrangement uses TRBV5-1 and TRBJ2-1; 13 bases align to TRBD2. This clonotype originated in a middle-aged woman with acute COVID-19. What was sequenced was PBMCs or T cells enriched from blood (not recorded which). The CDR3 loop reads CASSPTGLAGFIFPNEQFF. The CDR3 DNA sequence: TGCGCCAGCAGTCCCACGGGACTAGCGGGATTTATTTTCCCCAATGAGCAGTTCTTC.